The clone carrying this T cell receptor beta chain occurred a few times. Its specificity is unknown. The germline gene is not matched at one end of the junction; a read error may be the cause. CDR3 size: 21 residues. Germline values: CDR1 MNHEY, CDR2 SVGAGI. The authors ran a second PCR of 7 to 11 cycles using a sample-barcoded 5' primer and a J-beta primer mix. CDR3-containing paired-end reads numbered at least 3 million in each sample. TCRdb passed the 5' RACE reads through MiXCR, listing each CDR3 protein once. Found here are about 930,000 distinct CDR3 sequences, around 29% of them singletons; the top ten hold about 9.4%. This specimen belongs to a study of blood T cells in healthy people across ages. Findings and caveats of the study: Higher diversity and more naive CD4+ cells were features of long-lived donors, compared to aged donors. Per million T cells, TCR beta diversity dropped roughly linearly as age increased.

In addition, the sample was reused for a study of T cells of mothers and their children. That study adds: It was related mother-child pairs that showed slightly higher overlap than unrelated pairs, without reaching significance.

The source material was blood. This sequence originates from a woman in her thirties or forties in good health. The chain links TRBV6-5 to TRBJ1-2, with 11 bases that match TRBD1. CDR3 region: CASNYDRAQRTGGPVNYGYTF. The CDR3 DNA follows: TGTGCCAGCAATTACGATCGGGCGCAACGGACAGGGGGCCCGGTTAACTATGGCTACACCTTC.